This entry describes one T cell receptor beta chain. Unmatched junction bases numbered 14, after V lost 5 bases and J lost 5 bases. CDR3 length equals 16 residues. Per the germline V gene, CDR1 is LNHDA and CDR2 is SQIVND (reference sequence). The entry originates in a study of T cells in Graves' hyperthyroidism and ophthalmopathy. For the study at large: Staff took peripheral blood when the initial diagnosis was made, before any treatment began.

Authors of the study amplified TCR beta CDR3 regions from RNA transcripts. TCR CDR3 underwent first-round RT-PCR with the HTBI primer set. One entry per CDR3 protein results from TCRdb running MiXCR on the multiplex PCR reads. The sample has just under 750,000 distinct CDR3 sequences, about a third seen once; the top ten hold less than 35%. The sample consisted of blood. The TCR sequence derives from a middle-aged woman with Graves' hyperthyroidism. The chain is built from TRBV19 and TRBJ2-5; TRBD1 matches at 7 bases. The CDR3 protein is CASSANTQTGRETQYF. CDR3 DNA sequence: TGTGCCAGTAGTGCTAATACCCAGACAGGGCGGGAGACCCAGTACTTC.